The 24 T cell receptor beta chains given below trace back to one sample, sequenced in a study of blood T cell repertoires in COVID-19. The protocol was immunoSEQ multiplex PCR, while the TCRdb copy is restricted to in-frame clones and leaves out a portion. The sample includes about 330,000 clones, over 80% of them seen just once. What was sequenced was PBMCs or T cells enriched from blood (not recorded which). Every receptor here comes from a young man who had recovered from COVID-19.

This clone is a singleton in its sample. The chain combines TRBV27 with TRBJ2-7; 9 nucleotides line up with TRBD2. The CDR3 sequence is 14 residues long. V shed 2 bases and J 8 bases; nucleotides not matched to a gene: 7. CDR1 and CDR2 from the germline V gene are MNHEY and SMNVEV (reference sequence). The CDR3 sequence: CASSLGLAGYQQYF. CDR3 sequence (DNA): TGTGCCAGCAGTTTAGGTCTAGCGGGGTACCAGCAGTACTTC.

The chain combines TRBV28 with TRBJ2-2; possibly TRBD2 for D (6 bases). Germline CDR1 reads MDHEN; CDR2 reads SYDVKM. The CDR3 extends over 14 amino acids. The CDR3 DNA is TGTGCTGCGCGCGGGGCGGTATTCACCGGGGAGCTGTTTTTT. Protein product: CAARGAVFTGELFF.

CDR3 nucleotides: TGTGCCAGCTCACGGACAGATACTAACTATGGCTACACCTTC. Translating it yields CASSRTDTNYGYTF. This chain connects TRBV18 to TRBJ1-2; TRBD1 is a possible D gene (6 bases). Trimming left V 4 bases short and J 0 bases short, with 9 bases between. The CDR3 has 14 amino acids. Germline-derived CDR1 and CDR2 are KGHSH and LQKENI.

The chain combines TRBV7-9 with TRBJ1-2; tentatively, D is TRBD1 (6 bases). Per the germline V gene, CDR1 is SEHNR and CDR2 is FQNEAQ (reference sequence). Trimming took off 2 bases at V and 8 bases at J, with 12 bases between the two ends. The CDR3 is 13 residues long. The CDR3 nucleotides are TGTGCCAGCAGCTTATTATCAGGGGACGGCTACACCTTC. This sequence encodes CASSLLSGDGYTF. The whole variable domain, remainder taken from reference TRBV7-9 and TRBJ1-2, is DTGVSQNPRHKITKRGQNVTFRCDPISEHNRLYWYRQTLGQGPEFLTYFQNEAQLEKSRLLSDRFSAERPKGSFSTLEIQRTEQGDSAMYLCASSLLSGDGYTFGSGTRLTVV.

The chain uses TRBV19 and TRBJ1-3; no firm D call. The V gene's germline CDR1 is LNHDA and CDR2 SQIVND (reference sequence). The ends were cut back, 7 bases at V and 7 bases at J, with 17 bases in the middle. The CDR3 loop spans 14 amino acids. CDR3 nucleotide sequence: TGTGCCAGTACCGCAGGAGGCTTTGGGAACACCATATATTTT. Amino acid sequence: CASTAGGFGNTIYF.

This chain links TRBV7-9 with TRBJ1-2; possible D gene TRBD1, 6 bases. Trimming cost V 4 bases and J 3 bases, with 12 bases left between them. CDR3 length: 14 residues. The germline V gene encodes CDR1 SEHNR and CDR2 FQNEAQ (reference sequence). CDR3 in amino acids: CASSSGGGDYGYTF. The DNA for the CDR3 is TGTGCCAGCAGCTCAGGTGGGGGCGACTATGGCTACACCTTC.

The chain carries TRBV9 and TRBJ2-2; D is unclear. V lost 0 bases to trimming and J lost 1 base, with 7 bases between them. CDR1 SGDLS and CDR2 YYNGEE come from the germline V gene. The CDR3 covers 15 residues. CDR3 residues: CASSVDQQNTGELFF. In DNA form, the CDR3 reads TGTGCCAGCAGCGTAGATCAACAGAACACCGGGGAGCTGTTTTTT.

This rearrangement joins TRBV18 to TRBJ2-5, with 7 nucleotides matching TRBD1. Per germline, CDR1 KGHSH and CDR2 LQKENI. Trimming removed 4 bases from V and 2 bases from J; junction bases left unmatched: 4. The CDR3 is 14 residues long. CDR3 nucleotides: TGTGCCAGCTCACTTCGGACAGGTCAAGAGACCCAGTACTTC. It yields the protein CASSLRTGQETQYF.

This chain connects TRBV12-3 or TRBV12-4 to TRBJ2-7; maybe TRBD1 (6 bases). This CDR3 has 12 amino acids. The germline V and J ends were trimmed by 5 bases and 3 bases, with 8 bases remaining between them. CDR3 in DNA: TGTGCCAGCAGTCAGGGGAGCTACGAGCAGTACTTC. Residues: CASSQGSYEQYF.

The CDR3 sequence is CASSSRRDQPQHF. The CDR3 DNA is TGTGCCAGCAGCTCCCGGAGGGATCAGCCCCAGCATTTT. This rearrangement joins TRBV3-1 (or the pseudogene TRBV3-2) to TRBJ1-5; no definite D call. The V gene lost 5 bases and the J gene lost 5 bases, with 10 bases spanning the gap. The germline V gene encodes CDR1 LGHDT and CDR2 YNNKEL (reference sequence). This CDR3 has 13 residues.

V and J are TRBV14 and TRBJ2-7; 7 bases match TRBD2. With 0 bases clipped from V and 5 bases from J, the junction kept 10 bases outside the gene matches. Germline CDR1 and CDR2: SGHDN and FVKESK. The CDR3 spans 16 residues. CDR3 sequence (DNA): TGTGCCAGCAGCCAAGATTTGAGCGGGGTGTCCCACGAGCAGTACTTC. Amino acids: CASSQDLSGVSHEQYF.

The J gene is TRBJ1-3, the V gene TRBV9; TRBD1 agrees at 9 bases. CDR1 is SGDLS and CDR2 is YYNGEE in the germline V gene. The CDR3 loop spans 16 amino acids. Unmatched junction bases numbered 4, after V lost 3 bases and J lost 0 bases. The CDR3 here is CASSATGGSSGNTIYF. The CDR3 bases are TGTGCCAGCAGCGCCACAGGGGGCTCCTCTGGAAACACCATATATTTT.

The rearrangement links TRBV18 to TRBJ2-1, with 9 bases fitting TRBD1. V shed 6 bases, J shed 3 bases, and the junction held 9 bases outside the gene matches. The germline V gene encodes CDR1 KGHSH and CDR2 LQKENI. The CDR3 length is 16 residues. Here the CDR3 reads CASSPNRGQNYNEQFF. For the CDR3, the DNA is TGTGCCAGCTCCCCAAACAGGGGGCAGAACTACAATGAGCAGTTCTTC.

This sequence joins TRBV28 and TRBJ1-3; 9 nucleotides match TRBD1. The CDR3 length is 16 residues. J was trimmed by 3 bases and V by 4 bases; bases with no gene match: 7. Germline V gives CDR1 MDHEN, CDR2 SYDVKM. In DNA, the CDR3 is TGTGCCAGCAGTTCCCTGGGACAGGGAGATGGAAACACCATATATTTT. Its protein product is CASSSLGQGDGNTIYF.

The CDR3 is CASSQDRQGADTQYF. CDR3 coding DNA: TGTGCCAGCAGCCAAGATAGGCAGGGGGCAGATACGCAGTATTTT. This chain connects TRBV4-2 to TRBJ2-3, with 7 bases aligning to TRBD1. Per the germline V gene, CDR1 is LGHNA and CDR2 is YNFKEQ. Trimming at V came to 0 bases and at J to 4 bases, leaving 4 bases not matched to a gene. The CDR3 is 15 amino acids.

This clone turned up a few times. The chain uses TRBV6-5 and TRBJ1-2, with a possible D match to TRBD1 (5 bases). V was trimmed by 2 bases and J by 4 bases, leaving 14 bases between them. The germline V gene encodes CDR1 MNHEY and CDR2 SVGAGI. The CDR3 runs to 15 residues. In DNA form, the CDR3 reads TGTGCCAGCAGTTACGGAGCTACAGGATCCTATGGCTACACCTTC. It translates to CASSYGATGSYGYTF.

The V and J genes are TRBV5-6 and TRBJ2-1, with 8 nucleotides matching TRBD1. From germline, CDR1 is SGHDT and CDR2 YYEEEE. This CDR3 region has 18 residues. Trimming at V came to 2 bases and at J to 4 bases, leaving 14 bases not matched to a gene. The CDR3 loop is CASSFPRSTGGSYNEQFF. DNA for the CDR3: TGTGCCAGCAGCTTCCCCCGGTCCACAGGGGGATCGTACAATGAGCAGTTCTTC.

This chain uses TRBV21-1 with TRBJ2-7; TRBD1 was called by the table and not checked on the DNA. TRBV21-1 is flagged as a pseudogene. The CDR3 extends over 14 amino acids. The CDR3 DNA reads TGTGCCAGCAGCAAACGGGACACACCCTACGAGCAGTACTTC. This encodes CASSKRDTPYEQYF.

The chain employs TRBV28 and TRBJ2-2, with a tentative D call TRBD2 (6 bases). The CDR3 totals 13 residues. Germline CDR1 and CDR2: MDHEN and SYDVKM. The V and J ends lost 2 bases and 5 bases respectively, with 6 bases between them. CDR3 amino acids: CASSLGRTGELFF. The CDR3 bases are TGTGCCAGCAGTTTAGGGAGGACCGGGGAGCTGTTTTTT.

The V and J genes are TRBV3-1 (or the pseudogene TRBV3-2) and TRBJ1-5; D is unresolved. The germline V gene encodes CDR1 LGHDT and CDR2 YNNKEL (reference sequence). The CDR3 runs 13 residues. V lost 3 bases, J lost 7 bases, and 10 bases lay in between. The CDR3 nucleotides are TGTGCCAGCAGCCAGGATTCGCGGCAGCCCCAGCATTTT. Amino acid sequence: CASSQDSRQPQHF.

The V gene is TRBV7-3, the J gene TRBJ2-1, with D possibly being TRBD2 (6 bases). The germline V and J ends were trimmed by 5 bases and 4 bases, with 12 bases remaining between them. This CDR3 comprises 14 residues. Germline-derived CDR1 and CDR2 are SGHTA and FQGTGA. The CDR3: CASSRGLGYNEQFF. The DNA for the CDR3 is TGTGCCAGCAGCAGGGGACTGGGATACAATGAGCAGTTCTTC.

Details on this clone: Different DNA sequences within this sample yield the same CDR3. The rearrangement links TRBV15 to TRBJ2-5; tentative D call: TRBD1 (5 bases). The CDR3 length is 12 residues. V lost 3 bases, J lost 5 bases, and 7 bases lay in between. Germline loops: CDR1 LNHNV, CDR2 YYDKDF (reference sequence). The CDR3 DNA reads TGTGCCACCAGCAGGGGGCCGGAGACCCAGTACTTC. Protein: CATSRGPETQYF.

This clone was seen more than once but under ten times. The chain joins TRBV30 to TRBJ1-6; no firm D call. The CDR3 length is 17 residues. Trimming removed 0 bases at V and 0 bases at J, with 12 bases between. CDR1 and CDR2 (germline): GTSNPN, SVGIG (reference sequence). The CDR3 DNA reads as TGTGCCTGGAGTGTGGAACTTACTAGCTCCTATAATTCACCCCTCCACTTT. Its protein is CAWSVELTSSYNSPLHF.

The chain recombines TRBV5-1 with TRBJ1-2, with D perhaps matching TRBD1 (5 bases). Germline V gene sequence: CDR1 SGHRS, CDR2 YFSETQ. The CDR3 sequence is 16 residues long. Between the trimmed V and J ends, which lost 0 bases and 1 base, there was a span of 13 bases. CDR3 amino acids: CASSLAAGPGNYGYTF. The CDR3 coding sequence is TGCGCCAGCAGCTTGGCCGCAGGGCCCGGTAACTATGGCTACACCTTC.